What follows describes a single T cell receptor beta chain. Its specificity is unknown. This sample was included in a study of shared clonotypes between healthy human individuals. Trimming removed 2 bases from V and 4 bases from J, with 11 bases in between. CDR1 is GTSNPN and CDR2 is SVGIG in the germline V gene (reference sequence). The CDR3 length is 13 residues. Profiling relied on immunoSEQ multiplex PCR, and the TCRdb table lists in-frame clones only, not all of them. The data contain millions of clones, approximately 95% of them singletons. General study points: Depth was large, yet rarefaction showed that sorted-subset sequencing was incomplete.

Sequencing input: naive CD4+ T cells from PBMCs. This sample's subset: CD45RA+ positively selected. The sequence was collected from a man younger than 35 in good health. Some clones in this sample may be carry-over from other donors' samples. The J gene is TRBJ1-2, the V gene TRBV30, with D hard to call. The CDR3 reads CAWSNSRFYGYTF. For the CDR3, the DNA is TGTGCCTGGAGTAACAGTCGTTTCTATGGCTACACCTTC.